The clone carrying this T cell receptor (beta chain) has just one count. Its specificity is unknown. These data belong to a study of cytomegalovirus exposure and HLA in healthy donors. General study points: Rarity characterized most TCR sequences, yet some public TCRs appeared in many donors.

PCR involved 60 Vbeta and 13 Jbeta primers. Profiled with immunoSEQ multiplex PCR; TCRdb holds only in-frame clones, not every one. The repertoire holds 130,000 to 150,000 clones, with around 79% as singletons. The V gene's germline CDR1 is KGHSH and CDR2 LQKENI. V was clipped by 1 base and J by 5 bases, with 12 bases between them. The CDR3 sequence is 15 residues long. The genes are TRBV18 and TRBJ1-5; no clear D gene. The TCR sequence derives from a man aged 35 to 55 in good health and CMV-seropositive. The sequencing sample was made of PBMCs. The CDR3 sequence is CASSPRERDDQPQHF. Written as DNA, the CDR3 is TGTGCCAGCTCACCACGCGAGCGGGATGATCAGCCCCAGCATTTT.